This T cell receptor beta chain was identified in a study of PD-1 blockade in classical Hodgkin lymphoma. Notes on the study in general: Healthy donors were reported to have higher baseline TCR diversity than newly diagnosed patients. Reasons behind the repertoire differences stay unclear, perhaps disease activity or earlier therapy.

This table comes from immunoSEQ multiplex PCR, and its TCRdb copy is limited to in-frame clones, with some not included. The table records tens of thousands of clones, 90% of them present only once. The CDR3 covers 15 residues. Trimming took 1 base from V and 6 from J; bases not matched to a gene: 6. Germline-derived CDR1 and CDR2 are MNHEY and SMNVEV (reference sequence). Time point defined: newly diagnosed, previously untreated cHL patient sample. Magnetic negative selection was used to purify CD4+ T cells from thawed PBMCs. This clone was counted between two and nine times. Its cognate antigen is unknown.

The sequencing input was CD4+ T cells from blood. The J gene is TRBJ2-7, the V gene TRBV27; 10 bases map to TRBD1. This TCR was sampled from a human donor with classical Hodgkin lymphoma. The CDR3 DNA follows: TGTGCCAGCAGTTTATTGGGACAGGGGCCCGCCGAGCAGTACTTC. It codes for CASSLLGQGPAEQYF.